The rows below give T cell receptor beta chains drawn from one sample of a study of T cell responses to AZD1222 COVID-19 vaccine. Data came from immunoSEQ multiplex PCR; TCRdb stores just in-frame clones and leaves some out. The data hold 80,000 to 85,000 clones, with less than 95% observed a single time. The sample in question was peripheral blood, obtained 28 days after the second AZD1222 dose. The receptors originated from an adult who received the AZD1222 COVID-19 vaccine. Each CDR3 is given with its conserved first and last residue. The D gene is left open where the match is weak.

D: -; J: TRBJ2-6; V: TRBV3-1/TRBV3-2; DNA: TGTGCCAGCACCCTGGGACGGCTTAGCTCTGGGGCCAACGTCCTGACTTTC; CDR3: CASTLGRLSSGANVLTF
D: TRBD2; J: TRBJ2-3; V: TRBV18; DNA: TGTGCCAGCTCACCTCGGGGTCAGCGGGAGAGAGGCACAGATACGCAGTATTTT; CDR3: CASSPRGQRERGTDTQYF
D: TRBD1; J: TRBJ2-7; V: TRBV27; DNA: TGTGCCAGCAGTTTCGGGACAGGCCACAGCTCCTACGAGCAGTACTTC; CDR3: CASSFGTGHSSYEQYF
D: TRBD1; J: TRBJ2-7; V: TRBV5-1; DNA: TGCGCCAGCAGCAGCCGACAGGGGGGCCACGAGCAGTACTTC; CDR3: CASSSRQGGHEQYF
D: -; J: TRBJ2-1; V: TRBV10-1; DNA: TGCGCCAGCAGCGGATTTTGGGGGGTTTTCAGGAATGAGCAGTTCTTC; CDR3: CASSGFWGVFRNEQFF
D: TRBD2; J: TRBJ2-1; V: TRBV2; DNA: TGTGCCAGCAGAATAAGCGGGGGAGGATACAATGAGCAGTTCTTC; CDR3: CASRISGGGYNEQFF
D: -; J: TRBJ2-7; V: TRBV7-9; DNA: TGTGCCAGCAGCCCCCGGGACCGTGCCTACGAGCAGTACTTC; CDR3: CASSPRDRAYEQYF
D: TRBD1; J: TRBJ2-2; V: TRBV28; DNA: TGTGCCAGCGCGGACAGGGGGAACACCGGGGAGCTGTTTTTT; CDR3: CASADRGNTGELFF
D: TRBD1; J: TRBJ2-1; V: TRBV11-2; DNA: TGTGCCAGCAGCTTCGACAGGGTTCCCACAAGTGAGCAGTTCTTC; CDR3: CASSFDRVPTSEQFF
D: -; J: TRBJ1-4; V: TRBV19; DNA: TGTGCCAGTAAGGAGGATGAAAAACTGTTTTTT; CDR3: CASKEDEKLFF
D: TRBD1; J: TRBJ1-2; V: TRBV29-1; DNA: TGCAGCGTTGAATTGGCAGGGGGCTTTGGTGGCTACACCTTC; CDR3: CSVELAGGFGGYTF
D: -; J: TRBJ2-6; V: TRBV7-9; DNA: TGTGCCAGCAGCCCCCAGTTGGGGGCCAACGTCCTGACTTTC; CDR3: CASSPQLGANVLTF
D: -; J: TRBJ1-1; V: TRBV7-3; DNA: TGTGCCAGCAGCTTAAATGCGGCGAACACTGAAGCTTTCTTT; CDR3: CASSLNAANTEAFF
D: -; J: TRBJ2-7; V: TRBV24-1; DNA: TGTGCCACCAGTACGGGATCAGTCTACGAGCAGTACTTC; CDR3: CATSTGSVYEQYF
D: -; J: TRBJ2-2; V: TRBV7-8; DNA: TGTGCCAGCATCCCCTCACGGTTGTCAAAAGTGAGCACCGGGGAGCTGTTTTTT; CDR3: CASIPSRLSKVSTGELFF
D: -; J: TRBJ1-4; V: TRBV11-1; DNA: TGTGCCAGCAGCCTTGACAGCCGACGTGGTGAAAAACTGTTTTTT; CDR3: CASSLDSRRGEKLFF
D: TRBD2; J: TRBJ2-3; V: TRBV2; DNA: TGTGCCAGCAGGACGGGACTAGCGGACACAGATACGCAGTATTTT; CDR3: CASRTGLADTDTQYF
D: TRBD1; J: TRBJ1-5; V: TRBV6-1; DNA: TGTGCCAGCAGTGAAAGGGGACAGTCCCGAAATCAGCCCCAGCATTTT; CDR3: CASSERGQSRNQPQHF
D: TRBD2; J: TRBJ2-1; V: TRBV7-9; DNA: TGTGCCAGCAGCTCGGGACTAGCGGGGTATGAGCAGTTCTTC; CDR3: CASSSGLAGYEQFF
D: TRBD1; J: TRBJ1-2; V: TRBV19; DNA: TGTGCCAGTAGTACCGGGACAGGGAATCACTATGGCTACACCTTC; CDR3: CASSTGTGNHYGYTF
D: -; J: TRBJ1-1; V: TRBV3-1/TRBV3-2; DNA: TGTGCCAGCAGCCAAGTGGCAGGGTGGAACACTGAAGCTTTCTTT; CDR3: CASSQVAGWNTEAFF
D: TRBD1; J: TRBJ1-2; V: TRBV7-6; DNA: TGTGCCAGCAGCTCCCTGGGACAGGGGGCGGATGGCTACACCTTC; CDR3: CASSSLGQGADGYTF
D: -; J: TRBJ1-2; V: TRBV6-5; DNA: TGTGCCAGCAGAGAGAACTATGGCTACACCTTC; CDR3: CASRENYGYTF
D: TRBD2; J: TRBJ2-1; V: TRBV29-1; DNA: TGCAGCGTCCAACCACTAGCGGGGGTCAATGAGCAGTTCTTC; CDR3: CSVQPLAGVNEQFF
D: TRBD1; J: TRBJ1-1; V: TRBV28; DNA: TGTGCCAGCGCCCAGGGACAGCGCAAAGCTTTCTTT; CDR3: CASAQGQRKAFF
D: -; J: TRBJ2-7; V: TRBV18; DNA: TGTGCCAGCTCACCAGAGGGGATCTACGAGCAGTACTTC; CDR3: CASSPEGIYEQYF